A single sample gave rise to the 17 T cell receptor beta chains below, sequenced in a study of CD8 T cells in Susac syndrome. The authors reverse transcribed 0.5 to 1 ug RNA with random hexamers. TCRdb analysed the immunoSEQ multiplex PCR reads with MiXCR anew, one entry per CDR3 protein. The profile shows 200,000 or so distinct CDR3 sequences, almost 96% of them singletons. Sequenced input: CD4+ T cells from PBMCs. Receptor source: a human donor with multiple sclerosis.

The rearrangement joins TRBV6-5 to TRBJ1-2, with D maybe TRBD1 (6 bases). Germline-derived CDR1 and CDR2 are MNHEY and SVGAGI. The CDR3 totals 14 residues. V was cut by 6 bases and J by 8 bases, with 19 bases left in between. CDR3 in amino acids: CASRPTGQLTGYTF. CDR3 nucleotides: TGTGCCAGCAGACCTACAGGGCAGTTGACAGGCTACACCTTC.

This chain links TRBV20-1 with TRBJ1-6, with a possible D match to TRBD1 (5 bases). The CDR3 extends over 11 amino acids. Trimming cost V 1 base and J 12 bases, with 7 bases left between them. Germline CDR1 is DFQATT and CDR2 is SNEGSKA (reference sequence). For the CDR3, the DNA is TGCAGTGCTAGAGTAGGGGAACCCCTCCACTTT. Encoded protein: CSARVGEPLHF.

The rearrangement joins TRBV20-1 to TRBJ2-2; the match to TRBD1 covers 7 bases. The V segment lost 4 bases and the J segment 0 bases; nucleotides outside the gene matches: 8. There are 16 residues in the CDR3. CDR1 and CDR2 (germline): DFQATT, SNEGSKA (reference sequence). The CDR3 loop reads CSAKNRQGPNTGELFF. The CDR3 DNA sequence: TGCAGTGCTAAGAACCGACAGGGCCCGAACACCGGGGAGCTGTTTTTT.

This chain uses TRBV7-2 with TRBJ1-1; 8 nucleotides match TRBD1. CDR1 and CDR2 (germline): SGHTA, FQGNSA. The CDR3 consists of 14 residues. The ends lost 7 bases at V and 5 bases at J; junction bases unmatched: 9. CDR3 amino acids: CASTIDRGVTEAFF. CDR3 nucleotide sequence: TGTGCCAGCACCATTGACAGGGGCGTAACTGAAGCTTTCTTT.

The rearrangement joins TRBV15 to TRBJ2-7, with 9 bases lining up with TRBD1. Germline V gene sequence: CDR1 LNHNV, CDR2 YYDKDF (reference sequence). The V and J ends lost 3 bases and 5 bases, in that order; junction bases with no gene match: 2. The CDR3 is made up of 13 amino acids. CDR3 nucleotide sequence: TGTGCCACCAGCAGCAGGGACAGGGACGAGCAGTACTTC. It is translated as CATSSRDRDEQYF.

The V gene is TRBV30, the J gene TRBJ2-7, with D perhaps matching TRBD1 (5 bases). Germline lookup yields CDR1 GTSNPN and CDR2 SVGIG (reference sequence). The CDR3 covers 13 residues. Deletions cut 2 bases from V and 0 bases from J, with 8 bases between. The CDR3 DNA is TGTGCCTGGAGTCCGGACAACTCCTACGAGCAGTACTTC. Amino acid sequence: CAWSPDNSYEQYF.

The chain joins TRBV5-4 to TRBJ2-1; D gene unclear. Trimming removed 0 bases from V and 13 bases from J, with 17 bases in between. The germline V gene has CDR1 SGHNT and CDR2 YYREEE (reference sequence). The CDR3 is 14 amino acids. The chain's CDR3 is CASSLAAAVERQFF. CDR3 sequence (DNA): TGTGCCAGCAGCTTGGCCGCGGCAGTCGAACGACAGTTCTTC.

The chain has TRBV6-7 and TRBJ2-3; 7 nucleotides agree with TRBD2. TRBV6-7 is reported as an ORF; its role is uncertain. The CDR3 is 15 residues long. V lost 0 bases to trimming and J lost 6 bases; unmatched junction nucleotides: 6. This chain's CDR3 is CASSYSRQAGDTQYF. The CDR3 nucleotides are TGTGCCAGCAGTTACTCGCGTCAAGCGGGGGATACGCAGTATTTT.

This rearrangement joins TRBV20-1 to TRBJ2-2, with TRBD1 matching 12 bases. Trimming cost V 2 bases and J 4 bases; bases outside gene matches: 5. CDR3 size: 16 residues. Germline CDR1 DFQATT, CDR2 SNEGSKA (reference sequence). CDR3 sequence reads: CSARPGQGAVTGELFF. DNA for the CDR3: TGCAGTGCTAGACCGGGACAGGGGGCGGTCACCGGGGAGCTGTTTTTT.

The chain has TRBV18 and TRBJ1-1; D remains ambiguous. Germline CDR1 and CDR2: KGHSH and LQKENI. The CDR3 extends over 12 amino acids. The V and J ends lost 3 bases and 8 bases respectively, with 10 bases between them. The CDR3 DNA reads TGTGCCAGCTCACCTCCTTTGCAGGAAGCTTTCTTT. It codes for CASSPPLQEAFF.

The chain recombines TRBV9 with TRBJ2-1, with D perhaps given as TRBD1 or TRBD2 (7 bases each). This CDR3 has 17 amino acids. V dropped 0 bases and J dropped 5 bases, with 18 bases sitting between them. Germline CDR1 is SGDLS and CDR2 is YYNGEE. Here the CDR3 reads CASSVAPPGGGNNEQFF. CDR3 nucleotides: TGTGCCAGCAGCGTAGCTCCCCCAGGGGGGGGGAACAATGAGCAGTTCTTC.

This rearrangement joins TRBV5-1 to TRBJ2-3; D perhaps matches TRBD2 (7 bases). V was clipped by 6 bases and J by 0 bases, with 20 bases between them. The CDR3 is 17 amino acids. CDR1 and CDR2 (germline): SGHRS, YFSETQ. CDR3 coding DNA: TGCGCCAGCACCACCCCAGGGGCGGGGGCAAGCACAGATACGCAGTATTTT. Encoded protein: CASTTPGAGASTDTQYF. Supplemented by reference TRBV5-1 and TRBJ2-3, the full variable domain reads KAGVTQTPRYLIKTRGQQVTLSCSPISGHRSVSWYQQTPGQGLQFLFEYFSETQRNKGNFPGRFSGRQFSNSRSEMNVSTLELGDSALYLCASTTPGAGASTDTQYFGPGTRLTVL.

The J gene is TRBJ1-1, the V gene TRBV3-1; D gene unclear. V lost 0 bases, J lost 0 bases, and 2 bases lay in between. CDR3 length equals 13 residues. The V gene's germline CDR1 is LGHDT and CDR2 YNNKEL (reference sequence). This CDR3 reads CASSQEMNTEAFF. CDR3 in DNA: TGTGCCAGCAGCCAAGAGATGAACACTGAAGCTTTCTTT.

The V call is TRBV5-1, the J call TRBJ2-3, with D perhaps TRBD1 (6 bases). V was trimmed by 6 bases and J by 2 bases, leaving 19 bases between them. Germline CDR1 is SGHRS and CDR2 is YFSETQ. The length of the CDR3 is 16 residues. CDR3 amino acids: CASIPTRGSNTDTQYF. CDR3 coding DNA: TGCGCCAGCATCCCAACCAGGGGCTCTAACACAGATACGCAGTATTTT.

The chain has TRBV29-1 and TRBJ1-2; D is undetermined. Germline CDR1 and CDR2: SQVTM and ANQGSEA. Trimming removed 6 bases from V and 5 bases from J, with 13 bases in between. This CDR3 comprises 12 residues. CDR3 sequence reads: CSVRTGEYGYTF. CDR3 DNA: TGCAGCGTACGGACCGGTGAATATGGCTACACCTTC.

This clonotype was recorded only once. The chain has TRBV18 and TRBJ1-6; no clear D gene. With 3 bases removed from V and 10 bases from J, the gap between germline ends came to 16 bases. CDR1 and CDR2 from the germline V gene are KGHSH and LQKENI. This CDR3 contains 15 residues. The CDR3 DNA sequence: TGTGCCAGCTCACCCAACTCGGACGCGGGATCACCCCTCCACTTT. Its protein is CASSPNSDAGSPLHF.

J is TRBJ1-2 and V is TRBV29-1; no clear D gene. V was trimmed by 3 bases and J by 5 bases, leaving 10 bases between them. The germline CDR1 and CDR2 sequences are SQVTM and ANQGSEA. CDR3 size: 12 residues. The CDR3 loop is CSVDSREYGYTF. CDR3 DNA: TGCAGCGTTGACTCAAGGGAATATGGCTACACCTTC.